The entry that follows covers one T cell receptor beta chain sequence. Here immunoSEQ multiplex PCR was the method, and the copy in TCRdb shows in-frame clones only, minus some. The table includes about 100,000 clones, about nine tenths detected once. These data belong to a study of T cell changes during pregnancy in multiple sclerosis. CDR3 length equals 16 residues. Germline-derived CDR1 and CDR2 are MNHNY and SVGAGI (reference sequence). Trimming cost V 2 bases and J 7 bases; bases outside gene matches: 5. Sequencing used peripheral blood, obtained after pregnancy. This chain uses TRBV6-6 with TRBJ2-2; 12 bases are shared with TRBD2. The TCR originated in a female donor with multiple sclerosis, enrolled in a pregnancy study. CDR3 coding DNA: TGTGCCAGCAGTTACCTGACTAGCGGGGGTGGCGGGGAGCTGTTTTTT. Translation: CASSYLTSGGGGELFF.